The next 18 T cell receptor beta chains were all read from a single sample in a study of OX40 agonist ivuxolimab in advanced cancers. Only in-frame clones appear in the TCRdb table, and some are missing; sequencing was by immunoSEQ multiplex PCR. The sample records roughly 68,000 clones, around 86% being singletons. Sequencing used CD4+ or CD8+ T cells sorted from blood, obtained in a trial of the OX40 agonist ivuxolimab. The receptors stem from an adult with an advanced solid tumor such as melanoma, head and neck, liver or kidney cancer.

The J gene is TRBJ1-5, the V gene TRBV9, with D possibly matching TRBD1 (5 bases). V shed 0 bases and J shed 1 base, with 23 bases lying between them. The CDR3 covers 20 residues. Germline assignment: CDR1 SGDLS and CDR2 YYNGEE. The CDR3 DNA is TGTGCCAGCAGCGTAGTAGAGAGAGCGACGGGACGGCAGAGCAATCAGCCCCAGCATTTT. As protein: CASSVVERATGRQSNQPQHF.

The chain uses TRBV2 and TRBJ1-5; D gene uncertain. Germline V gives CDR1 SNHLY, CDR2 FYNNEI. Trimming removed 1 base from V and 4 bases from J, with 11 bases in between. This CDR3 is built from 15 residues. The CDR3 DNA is TGTGCCAGCAGTGAAGGGTACACGGTTAATCAGCCCCAGCATTTT. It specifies CASSEGYTVNQPQHF.

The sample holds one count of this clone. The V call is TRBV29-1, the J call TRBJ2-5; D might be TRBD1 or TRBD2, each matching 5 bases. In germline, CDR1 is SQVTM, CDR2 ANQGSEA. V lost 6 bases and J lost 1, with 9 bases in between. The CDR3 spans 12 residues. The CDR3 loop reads CSVGRPQETQYF. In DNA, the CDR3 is TGCAGCGTGGGACGGCCCCAAGAGACCCAGTACTTC.

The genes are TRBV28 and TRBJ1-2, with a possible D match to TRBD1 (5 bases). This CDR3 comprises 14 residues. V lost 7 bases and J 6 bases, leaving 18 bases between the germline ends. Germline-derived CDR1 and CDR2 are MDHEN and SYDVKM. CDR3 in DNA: TGTGCCAGCACAACCCCGGGGGTTGGTGATGGCTACACCTTC. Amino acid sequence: CASTTPGVGDGYTF.

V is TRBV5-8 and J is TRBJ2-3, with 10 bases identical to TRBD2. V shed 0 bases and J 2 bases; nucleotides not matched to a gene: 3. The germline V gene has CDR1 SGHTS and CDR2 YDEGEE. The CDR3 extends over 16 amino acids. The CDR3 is CASSLALAGATDTQYF. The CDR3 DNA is TGTGCCAGCAGCTTGGCGCTAGCGGGGGCCACAGATACGCAGTATTTT.

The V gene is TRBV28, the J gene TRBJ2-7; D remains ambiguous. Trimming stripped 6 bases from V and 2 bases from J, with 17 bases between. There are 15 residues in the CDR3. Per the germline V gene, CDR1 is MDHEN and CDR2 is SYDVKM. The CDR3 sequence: CASRQPIGQTYEQYF. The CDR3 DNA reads TGTGCCAGCAGGCAACCGATCGGCCAGACCTACGAGCAGTACTTC.

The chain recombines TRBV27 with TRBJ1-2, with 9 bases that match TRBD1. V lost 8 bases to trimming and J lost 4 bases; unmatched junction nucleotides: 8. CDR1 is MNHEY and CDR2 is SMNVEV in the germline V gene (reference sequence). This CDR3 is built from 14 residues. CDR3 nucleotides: TGTGCCAGCGCAAGGACAGGGGCATTCTATGGCTACACCTTC. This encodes CASARTGAFYGYTF.

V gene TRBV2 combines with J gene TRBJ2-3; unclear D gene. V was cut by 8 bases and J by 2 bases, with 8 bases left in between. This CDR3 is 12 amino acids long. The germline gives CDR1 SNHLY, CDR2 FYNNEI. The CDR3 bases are TGTGCCAGCCGTCCGCCCACAGATACGCAGTATTTT. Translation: CASRPPTDTQYF.

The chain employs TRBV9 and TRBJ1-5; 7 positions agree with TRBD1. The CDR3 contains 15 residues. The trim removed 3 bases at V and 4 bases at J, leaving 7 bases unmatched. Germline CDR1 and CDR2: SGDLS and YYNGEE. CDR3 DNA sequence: TGTGCCAGCAGCGCAACAGGGGTCCCAAATCAGCCCCAGCATTTT. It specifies CASSATGVPNQPQHF.

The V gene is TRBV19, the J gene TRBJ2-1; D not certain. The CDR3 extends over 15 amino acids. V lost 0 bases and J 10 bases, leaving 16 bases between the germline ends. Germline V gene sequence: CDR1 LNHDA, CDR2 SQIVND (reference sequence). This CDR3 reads CASSIDLSRFGEQFF. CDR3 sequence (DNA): TGTGCCAGTAGTATAGATCTCTCGAGATTTGGGGAGCAGTTCTTC. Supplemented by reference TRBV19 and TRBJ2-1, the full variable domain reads DGGITQSPKYLFRKEGQNVTLSCEQNLNHDAMYWYRQDPGQGLRLIYYSQIVNDFQKGDIAEGYSVSREKKESFPLTVTSAQKNPTAFYLCASSIDLSRFGEQFFGPGTRLTVL.

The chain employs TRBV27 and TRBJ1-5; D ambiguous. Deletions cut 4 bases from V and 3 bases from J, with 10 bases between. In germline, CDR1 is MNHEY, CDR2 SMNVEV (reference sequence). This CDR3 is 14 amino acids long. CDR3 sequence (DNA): TGTGCCAGCAGTTGGACTGGCCCCAATCAGCCCCAGCATTTT. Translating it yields CASSWTGPNQPQHF.

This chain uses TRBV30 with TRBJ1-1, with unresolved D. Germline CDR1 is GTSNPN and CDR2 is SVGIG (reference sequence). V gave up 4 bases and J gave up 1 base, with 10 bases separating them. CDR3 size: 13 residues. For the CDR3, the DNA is TGTGCCTGGACCAAAACAGAGAACACTGAAGCTTTCTTT. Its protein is CAWTKTENTEAFF.

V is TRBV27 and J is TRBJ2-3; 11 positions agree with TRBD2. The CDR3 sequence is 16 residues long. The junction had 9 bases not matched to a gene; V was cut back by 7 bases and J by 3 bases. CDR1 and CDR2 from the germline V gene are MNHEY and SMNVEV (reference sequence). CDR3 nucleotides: TGTGCCAGCACCCTTTCTCCTAGCGGGGGGACAGATACGCAGTATTTT. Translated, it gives CASTLSPSGGTDTQYF.

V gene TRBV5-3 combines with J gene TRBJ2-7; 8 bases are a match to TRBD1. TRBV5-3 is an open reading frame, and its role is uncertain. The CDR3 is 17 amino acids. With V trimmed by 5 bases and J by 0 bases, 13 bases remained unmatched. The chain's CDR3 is CARRIGSGTGVSYEQYF. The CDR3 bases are TGTGCCAGAAGGATAGGTTCCGGGACAGGAGTCTCCTACGAGCAGTACTTC.

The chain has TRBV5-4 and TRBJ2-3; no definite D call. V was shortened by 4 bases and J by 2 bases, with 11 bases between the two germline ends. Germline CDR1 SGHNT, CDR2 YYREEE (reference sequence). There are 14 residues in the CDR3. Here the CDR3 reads CASSPVLNTDTQYF. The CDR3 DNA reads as TGTGCCAGCAGCCCCGTATTAAACACAGATACGCAGTATTTT.

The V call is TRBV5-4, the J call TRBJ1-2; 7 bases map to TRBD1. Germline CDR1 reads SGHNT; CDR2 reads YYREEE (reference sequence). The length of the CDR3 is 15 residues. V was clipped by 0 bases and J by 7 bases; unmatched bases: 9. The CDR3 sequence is CASSLARGESGGYTF. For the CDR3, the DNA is TGTGCCAGCAGCTTGGCCAGGGGGGAATCGGGTGGCTACACCTTC.

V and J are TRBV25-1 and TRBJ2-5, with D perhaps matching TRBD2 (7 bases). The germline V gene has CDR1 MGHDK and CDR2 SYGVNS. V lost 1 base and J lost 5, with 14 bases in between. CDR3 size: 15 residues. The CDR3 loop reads CASSELGSGGETQYF. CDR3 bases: TGTGCCAGCAGTGAATTAGGTTCGGGGGGCGAGACCCAGTACTTC.

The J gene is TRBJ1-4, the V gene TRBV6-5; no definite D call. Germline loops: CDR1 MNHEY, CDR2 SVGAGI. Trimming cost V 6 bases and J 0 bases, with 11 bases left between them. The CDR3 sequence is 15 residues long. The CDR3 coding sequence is TGTGCCAGCAGCAATAATTTTGCAACTAATGAAAAACTGTTTTTT. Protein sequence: CASSNNFATNEKLFF.